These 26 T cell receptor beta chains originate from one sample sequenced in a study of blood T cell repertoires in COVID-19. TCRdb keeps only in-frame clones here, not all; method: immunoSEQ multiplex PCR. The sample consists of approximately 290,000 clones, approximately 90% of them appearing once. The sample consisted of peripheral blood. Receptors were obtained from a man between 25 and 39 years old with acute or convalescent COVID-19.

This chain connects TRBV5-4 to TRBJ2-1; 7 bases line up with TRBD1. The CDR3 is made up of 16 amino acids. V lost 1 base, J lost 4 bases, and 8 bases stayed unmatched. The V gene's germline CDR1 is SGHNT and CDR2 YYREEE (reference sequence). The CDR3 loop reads CASSLTRQGGYNEQFF. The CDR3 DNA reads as TGTGCCAGCAGCTTGACCCGACAGGGCGGTTACAATGAGCAGTTCTTC.

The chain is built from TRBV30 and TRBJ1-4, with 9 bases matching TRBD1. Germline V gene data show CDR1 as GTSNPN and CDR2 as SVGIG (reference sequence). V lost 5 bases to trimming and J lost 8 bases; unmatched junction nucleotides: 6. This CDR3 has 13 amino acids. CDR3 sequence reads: CAWDRGSLEKLFF. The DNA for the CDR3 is TGTGCCTGGGACAGGGGGAGCTTAGAAAAACTGTTTTTT.

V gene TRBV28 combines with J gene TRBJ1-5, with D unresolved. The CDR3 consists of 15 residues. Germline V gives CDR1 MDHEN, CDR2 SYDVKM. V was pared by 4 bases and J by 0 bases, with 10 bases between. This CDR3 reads CASSSRGISNQPQHF. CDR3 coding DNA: TGTGCCAGCAGTTCTCGGGGAATTAGCAATCAGCCCCAGCATTTT.

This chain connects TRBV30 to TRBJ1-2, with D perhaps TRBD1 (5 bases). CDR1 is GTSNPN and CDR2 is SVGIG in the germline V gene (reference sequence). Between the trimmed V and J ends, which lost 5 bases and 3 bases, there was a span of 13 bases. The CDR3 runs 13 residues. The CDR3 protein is CAWAGGSHYGYTF. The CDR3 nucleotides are TGTGCCTGGGCCGGGGGTAGCCACTATGGCTACACCTTC.

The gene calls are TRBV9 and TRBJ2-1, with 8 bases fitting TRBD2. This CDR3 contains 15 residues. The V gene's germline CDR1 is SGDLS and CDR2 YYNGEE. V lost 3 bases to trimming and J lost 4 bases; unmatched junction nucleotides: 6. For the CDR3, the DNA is TGTGCCAGCAGCGAGGGACTAGGATCTTACAATGAGCAGTTCTTC. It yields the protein CASSEGLGSYNEQFF.

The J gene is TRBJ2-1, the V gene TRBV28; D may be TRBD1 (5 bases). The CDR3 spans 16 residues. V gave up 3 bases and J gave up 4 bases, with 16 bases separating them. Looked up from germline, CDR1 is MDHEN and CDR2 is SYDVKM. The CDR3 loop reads CASSLKGISSYNEQFF. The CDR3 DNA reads TGTGCCAGCAGTTTGAAGGGGATCTCCTCATACAATGAGCAGTTCTTC.

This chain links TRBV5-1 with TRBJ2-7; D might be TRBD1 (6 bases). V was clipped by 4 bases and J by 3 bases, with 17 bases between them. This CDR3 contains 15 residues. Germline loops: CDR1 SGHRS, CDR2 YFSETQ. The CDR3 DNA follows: TGCGCCAGCAGCCCTCTGTCCGGGACACTCTACGAGCAGTACTTC. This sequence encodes CASSPLSGTLYEQYF.

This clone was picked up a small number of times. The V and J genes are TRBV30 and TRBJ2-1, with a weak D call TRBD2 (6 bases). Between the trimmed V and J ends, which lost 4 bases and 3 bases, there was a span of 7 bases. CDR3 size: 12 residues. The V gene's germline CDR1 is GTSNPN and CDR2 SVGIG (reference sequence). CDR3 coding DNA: TGTGCCTGGAAGGACTACTACAATGAGCAGTTCTTC. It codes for CAWKDYYNEQFF.

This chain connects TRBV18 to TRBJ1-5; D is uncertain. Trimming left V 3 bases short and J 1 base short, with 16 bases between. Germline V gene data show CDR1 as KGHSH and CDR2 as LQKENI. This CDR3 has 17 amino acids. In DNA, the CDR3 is TGTGCCAGCTCACCTCCCGCCTGGGGAGGAAGCAATCAGCCCCAGCATTTT. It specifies CASSPPAWGGSNQPQHF.

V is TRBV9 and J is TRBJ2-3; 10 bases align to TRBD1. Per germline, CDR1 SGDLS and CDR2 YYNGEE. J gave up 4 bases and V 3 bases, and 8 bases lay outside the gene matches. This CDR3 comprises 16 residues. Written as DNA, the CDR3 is TGTGCCAGCAGCGAGACAGGGGGCGAAACGTCAGATACGCAGTATTTT. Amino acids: CASSETGGETSDTQYF.

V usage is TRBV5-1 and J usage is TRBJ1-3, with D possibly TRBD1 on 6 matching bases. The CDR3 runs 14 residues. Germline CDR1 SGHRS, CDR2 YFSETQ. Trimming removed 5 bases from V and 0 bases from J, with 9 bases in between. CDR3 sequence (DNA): TGCGCCAGCAGGAAGGACAGCTCTGGAAACACCATATATTTT. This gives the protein CASRKDSSGNTIYF.

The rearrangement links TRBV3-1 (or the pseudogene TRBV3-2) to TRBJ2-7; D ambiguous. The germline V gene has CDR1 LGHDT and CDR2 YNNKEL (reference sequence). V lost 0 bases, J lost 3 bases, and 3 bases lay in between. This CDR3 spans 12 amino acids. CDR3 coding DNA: TGTGCCAGCAGCCAAGATCTCTACGAGCAGTACTTC. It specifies CASSQDLYEQYF.

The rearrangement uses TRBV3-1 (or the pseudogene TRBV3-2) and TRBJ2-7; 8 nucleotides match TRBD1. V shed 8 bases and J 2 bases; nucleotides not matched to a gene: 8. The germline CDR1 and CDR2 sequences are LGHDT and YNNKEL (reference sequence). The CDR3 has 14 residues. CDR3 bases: TGTGCCAGCTCCACCGCAGGGGGCGCCTACGAGCAGTACTTC. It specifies CASSTAGGAYEQYF.

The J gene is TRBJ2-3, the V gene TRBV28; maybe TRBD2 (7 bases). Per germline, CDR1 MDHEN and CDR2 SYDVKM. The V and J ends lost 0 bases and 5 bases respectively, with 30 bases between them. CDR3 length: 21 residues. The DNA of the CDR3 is TGTGCCAGCAGTTTATGGGGGGGGCGCACGGGACGGAAGTGGCAGAAAGATACGCAGTATTTT. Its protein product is CASSLWGGRTGRKWQKDTQYF.

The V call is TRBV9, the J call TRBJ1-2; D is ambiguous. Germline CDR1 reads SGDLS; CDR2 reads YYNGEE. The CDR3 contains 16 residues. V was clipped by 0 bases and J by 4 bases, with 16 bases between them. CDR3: CASSVGLQVGIYGYTF. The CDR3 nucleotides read TGTGCCAGCAGCGTAGGTTTGCAGGTTGGAATCTATGGCTACACCTTC.

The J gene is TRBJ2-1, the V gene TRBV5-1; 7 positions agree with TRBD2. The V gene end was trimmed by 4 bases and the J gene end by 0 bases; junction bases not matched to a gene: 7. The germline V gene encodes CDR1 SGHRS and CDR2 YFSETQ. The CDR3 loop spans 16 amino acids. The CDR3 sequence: CASSKYGGSSYNEQFF. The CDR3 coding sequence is TGCGCCAGCAGCAAATACGGGGGGAGCTCCTACAATGAGCAGTTCTTC. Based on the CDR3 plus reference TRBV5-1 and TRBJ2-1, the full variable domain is KAGVTQTPRYLIKTRGQQVTLSCSPISGHRSVSWYQQTPGQGLQFLFEYFSETQRNKGNFPGRFSGRQFSNSRSEMNVSTLELGDSALYLCASSKYGGSSYNEQFFGPGTRLTVL.

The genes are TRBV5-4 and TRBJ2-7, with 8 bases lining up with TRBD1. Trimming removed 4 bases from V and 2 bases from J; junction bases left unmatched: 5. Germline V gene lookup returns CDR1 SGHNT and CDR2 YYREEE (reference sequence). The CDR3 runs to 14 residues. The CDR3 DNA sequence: TGTGCCAGCAGCCCCCGGGACAGGACCTACGAGCAGTACTTC. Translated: CASSPRDRTYEQYF.

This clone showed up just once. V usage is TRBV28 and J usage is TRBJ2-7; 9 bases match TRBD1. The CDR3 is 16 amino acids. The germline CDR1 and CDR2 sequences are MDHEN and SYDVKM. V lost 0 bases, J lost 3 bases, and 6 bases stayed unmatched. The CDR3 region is CASSLWEDRGIYEQYF. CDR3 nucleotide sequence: TGTGCCAGCAGTTTATGGGAAGACAGGGGGATCTACGAGCAGTACTTC.

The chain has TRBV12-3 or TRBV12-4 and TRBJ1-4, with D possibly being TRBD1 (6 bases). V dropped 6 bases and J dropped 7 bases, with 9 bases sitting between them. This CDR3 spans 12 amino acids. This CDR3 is CASRRGSEKLFF. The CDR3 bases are TGTGCCAGCAGGAGGGGGTCTGAAAAACTGTTTTTT.

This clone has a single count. The CDR3 nucleotides read TGTGCCAGCAGCCAAGATTGGCTAGCGGGGTACAATGAGCAGTTCTTC. Translated: CASSQDWLAGYNEQFF. V gene TRBV3-1 (or the pseudogene TRBV3-2) combines with J gene TRBJ2-1; TRBD2 matches 9 bases. The germline CDR1 and CDR2 sequences are LGHDT and YNNKEL (reference sequence). V trimming: 0 bases; J trimming: 4 bases; junction bases outside the gene matches: 4. The CDR3 consists of 16 residues.

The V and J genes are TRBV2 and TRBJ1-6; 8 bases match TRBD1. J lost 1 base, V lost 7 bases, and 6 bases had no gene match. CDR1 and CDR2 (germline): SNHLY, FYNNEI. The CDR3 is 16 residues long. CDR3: CASTHRQGSYNSPLHF. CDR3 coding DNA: TGTGCCAGCACCCACAGACAGGGGTCCTATAATTCACCCCTCCACTTT. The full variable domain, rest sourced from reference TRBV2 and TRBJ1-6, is EPEVTQTPSHQVTQMGQEVILRCVPISNHLYFYWYRQILGQKVEFLVSFYNNEISEKSEIFDDQFSVERPDGSNFTLKIRSTKLEDSAMYFCASTHRQGSYNSPLHFGNGTRLTVT.

The CDR3 nucleotides read TGCGCCAGCAGTGTTTCACAGAACACTGAAGCTTTCTTT. This codes for CASSVSQNTEAFF. V and J are TRBV10-1 and TRBJ1-1; D is unresolved. This CDR3 spans 13 amino acids. Germline V gene data show CDR1 as WNHNN and CDR2 as SYGVQD (reference sequence). The V and J ends lost 4 bases and 1 base respectively, with 7 bases between them.

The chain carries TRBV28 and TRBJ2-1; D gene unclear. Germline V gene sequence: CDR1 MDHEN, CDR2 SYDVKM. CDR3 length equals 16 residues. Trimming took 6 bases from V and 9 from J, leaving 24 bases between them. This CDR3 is CASSFPLWAVVGEQFF. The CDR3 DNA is TGTGCCAGCAGCTTCCCGTTATGGGCTGTAGTGGGTGAGCAGTTCTTC.

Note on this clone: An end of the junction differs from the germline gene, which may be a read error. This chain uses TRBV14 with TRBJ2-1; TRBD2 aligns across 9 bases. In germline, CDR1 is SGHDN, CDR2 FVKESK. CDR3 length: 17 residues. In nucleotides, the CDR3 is TGTGCCAGCAGCCGCGGGCTAGCGGGATCCGCGGTGGATGAGCGGTTCTTC. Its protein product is CASSRGLAGSAVDERFF.

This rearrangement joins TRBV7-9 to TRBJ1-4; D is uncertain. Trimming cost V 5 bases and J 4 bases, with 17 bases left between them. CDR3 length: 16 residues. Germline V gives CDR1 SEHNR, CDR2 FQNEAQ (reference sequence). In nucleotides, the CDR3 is TGTGCCAGCAGCCTCGCATCGAGCGCAGATAATGAAAAACTGTTTTTT. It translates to CASSLASSADNEKLFF. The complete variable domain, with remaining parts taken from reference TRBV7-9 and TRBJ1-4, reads DTGVSQNPRHKITKRGQNVTFRCDPISEHNRLYWYRQTLGQGPEFLTYFQNEAQLEKSRLLSDRFSAERPKGSFSTLEIQRTEQGDSAMYLCASSLASSADNEKLFFGSGTQLSVL.

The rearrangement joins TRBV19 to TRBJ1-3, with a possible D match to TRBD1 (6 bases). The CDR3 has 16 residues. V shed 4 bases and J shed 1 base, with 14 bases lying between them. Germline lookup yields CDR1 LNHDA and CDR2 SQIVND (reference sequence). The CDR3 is CASSTHRVGSGNTIYF. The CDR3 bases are TGTGCCAGTAGTACGCACAGGGTTGGGTCTGGAAACACCATATATTTT.